The source of this T cell receptor beta chain is a study of Graves' ophthalmopathy and Graves' hyperthyroidism (dated by TCRdb to the late 2010s). For context, the study as a whole: Peripheral blood was collected at initial diagnosis, before any treatment. For independent validation, a separate cohort was made up of 18 hyperthyroidism patients plus 17 patients who later progressed from hyperthyroidism to ophthalmopathy. For training and testing, the roughly 97 patients in the discovery cohort were randomly divided in a 7:3 ratio. In total, 135 blood samples were TCR-sequenced: approximately 42 ophthalmopathy, some 75 hyperthyroidism and some 17 hyperthyroidism-to-ophthalmopathy patients. T-cell repertoires of thyroid tissue and blood were compared in over 5 hyperthyroidism patients. Following sample collection, hyperthyroidism patients were given methimazole at a starting dose of 30 mg daily, and ophthalmopathy patients were given high-dose intravenous methylprednisolone. The study used signatures of the TCR beta repertoire to tell Graves' ophthalmopathy apart from Graves' hyperthyroidism and to predict which patients would progress to ophthalmopathy. To explore V-J signatures that distinguish ophthalmopathy from hyperthyroidism, a discovery set of 100 patients was enrolled, made up of 43 with ophthalmopathy and some 60 with stable hyperthyroidism.

Patients with ophthalmopathy had moderately to severely active disease, with a Clinical Activity Score of 3 or more, a NOSPECS grade of 4 or more, and a disease duration of less than 3 months. Patients were excluded if they had other autoimmune diseases, uncontrolled infections, pregnancy or lactation. Clinical symptoms, serum thyroxine, TRAb, thyroid ultrasound and orbital computed tomography formed the basis of the diagnosis. PBMCs were isolated from 7.5 to 10 ml of fresh peripheral blood by Ficoll-Paque density gradient centrifugation. Total RNA was extracted using Trizol reagent, and RNA quality was checked on an Agilent 2100 Bioanalyzer. TCR beta CDR3 regions were amplified from RNA transcripts for repertoire sequencing. A first-round RT-PCR used HTBI primers with the Qiagen OneStep RT-PCR kit, followed by a second-round multiplex PCR, size selection and purification. Libraries were sequenced paired-end with 100 bp reads on an Illumina HiSeq2000. The study's processing was this. SOAPnuke was used to process the reads, removing any read that contained adapters or uncalled bases, had a mean Phred below 15, or lacked an exact match to the constant primer or identifier. COPE v1.2.5 was used to merge high-quality paired reads. Unique nucleotide sequences were defined as clonotypes and aligned to IMGT TRB V, D and J references using MiTCR v1.1. The analysis was limited to V-J combinations with a frequency above 0.0001, which together covered just over 98% of the repertoires. For each V-J combination, a TCR clonal expansion and chaos score was defined as F50 clonal expansion divided by the chaos observed in the TCRdist matrix. Welch's t-statistics and random forest were used to reduce features to about a dozen V-J combinations, which were fed into a naive Bayes classifier. Thyroid-blood repertoire similarity was quantified with the Morisita-Horn index. Using fastp at Q25 and MiXCR, TCRdb reprocessed the public reads and kept productive beta chains. Rows are unified per CDR3 protein, each entry keeping the most common DNA and genes. In this record, the V and J calls reflect TCRdb's handling and not the investigators' own analysis. The sample data list about 400,000 distinct CDR3 sequences, and approximately 20% of these were observed just once. The top ten clones comprise around 1.6% of the sample.

The CDR3 spans 15 residues, from the cysteine through the phenylalanine. Only the CDR3 DNA stays, 45 bases, in frame from base 1. Deletion took 4 bases off V and 0 bases off J, with a span of 10 bases between the germline ends. This clonotype was observed at least ten times. Its cognate antigen has yet to be identified. Base qualities are not recorded, but no much larger clone differs from it by a single base. Points the paper makes about the study in general: No statistical method was used to predetermine the sample size, and group allocation was not hidden from the investigators. In validation, the model predicted ophthalmopathy progression with over 60% sensitivity and about 77% specificity; fewer than 15 predicted patients were CT-confirmed with GO in a median of approximately six months. Most expanded thyroid clonotypes with a frequency above 0.001 also appeared in blood, which suggests that blood repertoires may reflect the immune response in the thyroid. The 13-signature model separated ophthalmopathy from stable hyperthyroidism with roughly 90% sensitivity and roughly 84% specificity in cross-validation, and 80%/75% in the test set.

The TCR was taken from a woman between 18 and 30 years old with Graves' ophthalmopathy. Donor details come from another sample of the same person, matched by shared clones. This chain is built from TRBV12-3 or TRBV12-4 and TRBJ1-3, with TRBD1 perhaps the D gene, on 6 matching bases. The sample comprised peripheral blood. The sequence in DNA is TGTGCCAGCAGTTCCGACAGGAGCTCTGGAAACACCATATATTTT. The encoded protein is CASSSDRSSGNTIYF.